The T cell receptor (beta chain) under discussion was sequenced for a study of blood T cell repertoires in COVID-19. Clones were read by immunoSEQ multiplex PCR, and TCRdb kept only the in-frame ones, dropping some. This table has 150,000 to 250,000 clones, 80% to 85% appearing once. The CDR3 sequence is 14 residues long. V lost 7 bases and J lost 3; bases outside the gene matches: 7. CDR1 and CDR2 (germline): SGHAT, FQNNGV. Donors in Cohort 3 who had recovered were those with two negative PCRs, healthcare professional clearance, or resolution of their symptoms. The material sequenced was PBMCs or T cells enriched from blood (not recorded which). This TCR derives from a man between 35 and 55 years old who had recovered from COVID-19. The chain joins TRBV11-2 to TRBJ2-7; 9 bases map to TRBD1. This chain's CDR3 is CASNPVGQGYEQYF. The CDR3 coding sequence is TGTGCCAGCAATCCTGTGGGACAGGGCTACGAGCAGTACTTC.